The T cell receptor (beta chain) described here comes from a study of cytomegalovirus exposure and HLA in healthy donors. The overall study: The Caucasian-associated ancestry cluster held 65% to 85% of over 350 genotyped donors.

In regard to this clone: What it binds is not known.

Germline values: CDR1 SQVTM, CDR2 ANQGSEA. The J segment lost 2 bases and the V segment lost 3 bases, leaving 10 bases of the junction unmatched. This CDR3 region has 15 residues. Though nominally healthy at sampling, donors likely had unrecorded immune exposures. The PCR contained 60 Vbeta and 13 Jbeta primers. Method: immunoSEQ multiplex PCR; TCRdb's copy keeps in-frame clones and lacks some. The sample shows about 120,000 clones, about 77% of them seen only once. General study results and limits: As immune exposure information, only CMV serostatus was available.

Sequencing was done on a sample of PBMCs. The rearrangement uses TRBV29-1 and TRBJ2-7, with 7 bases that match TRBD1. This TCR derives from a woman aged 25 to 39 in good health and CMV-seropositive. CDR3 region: CSVETPRDSPYEQYF. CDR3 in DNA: TGCAGCGTTGAGACGCCCCGGGACAGCCCCTACGAGCAGTACTTC.